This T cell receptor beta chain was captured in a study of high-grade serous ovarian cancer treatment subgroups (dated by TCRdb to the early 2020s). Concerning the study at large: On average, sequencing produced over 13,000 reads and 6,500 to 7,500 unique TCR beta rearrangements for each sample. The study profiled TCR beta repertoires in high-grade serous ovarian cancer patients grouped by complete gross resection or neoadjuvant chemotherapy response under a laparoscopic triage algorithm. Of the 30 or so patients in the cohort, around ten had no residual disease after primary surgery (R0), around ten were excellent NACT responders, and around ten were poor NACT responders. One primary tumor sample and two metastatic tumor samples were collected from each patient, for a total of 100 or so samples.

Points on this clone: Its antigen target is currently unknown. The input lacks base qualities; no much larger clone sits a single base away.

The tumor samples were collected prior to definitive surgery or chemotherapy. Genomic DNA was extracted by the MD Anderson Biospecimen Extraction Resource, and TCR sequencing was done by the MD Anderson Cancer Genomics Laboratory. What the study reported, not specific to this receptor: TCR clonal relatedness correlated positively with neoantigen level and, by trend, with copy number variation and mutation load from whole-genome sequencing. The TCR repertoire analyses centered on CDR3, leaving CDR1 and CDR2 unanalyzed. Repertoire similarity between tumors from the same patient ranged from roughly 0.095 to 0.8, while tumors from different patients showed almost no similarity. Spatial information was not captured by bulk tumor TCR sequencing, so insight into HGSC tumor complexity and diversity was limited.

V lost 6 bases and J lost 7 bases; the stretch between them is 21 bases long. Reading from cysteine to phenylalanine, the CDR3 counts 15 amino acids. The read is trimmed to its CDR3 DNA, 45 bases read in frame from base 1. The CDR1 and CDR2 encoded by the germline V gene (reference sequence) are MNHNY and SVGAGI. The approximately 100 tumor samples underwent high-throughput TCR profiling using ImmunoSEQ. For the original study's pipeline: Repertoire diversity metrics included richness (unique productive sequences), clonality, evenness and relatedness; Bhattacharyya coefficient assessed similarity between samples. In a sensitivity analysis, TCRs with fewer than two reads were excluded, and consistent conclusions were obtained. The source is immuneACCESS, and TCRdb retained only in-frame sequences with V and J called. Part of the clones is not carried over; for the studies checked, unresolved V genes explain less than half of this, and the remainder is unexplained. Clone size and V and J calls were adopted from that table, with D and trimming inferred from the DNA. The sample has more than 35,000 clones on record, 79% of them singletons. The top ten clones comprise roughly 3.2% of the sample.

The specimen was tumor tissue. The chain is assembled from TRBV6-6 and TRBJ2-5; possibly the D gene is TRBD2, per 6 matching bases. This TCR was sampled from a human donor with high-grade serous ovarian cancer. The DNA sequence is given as TGTGCCAGCAGGGCGGACGAACTATTGGGGGGGACCCAGTACTTC. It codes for CASRADELLGGTQYF.